The 22 T cell receptor beta chains reported below all come from one sample, sequenced in a study of a mutant IDH1 vaccine in newly diagnosed glioma (dated by TCRdb to the early 2020s). The library came from the immunoSEQ multiplex PCR assay. TCRdb took over this immuneACCESS table, retaining in-frame rearrangements with V and J assigned. Such tables are incomplete; in checked studies, under half of the missing clones stem from an unresolved V gene, and the remainder is unexplained. For this sample the table gives under 70,000 clones, of which around four fifths were detected only once. Around 7% of the sample is held by the ten biggest clonotypes. The time point label on this specimen signifies: week 5, during vaccination. A 20-mer mutant IDH1 peptide at 300 micrograms in Montanide made up each vaccine dose, which was injected subcutaneously together with topical imiquimod. No cognate antigen is known for these TCRs.

The source material was PBMCs, sampled from a glioma patient whose treatment included an IDH1 peptide vaccine. These receptors all come from a woman aged 45-60 years with glioma.

The chain carries TRBV5-1 and TRBJ2-6; the D is unclear. The germline gives CDR1 SGHRS, CDR2 YFSETQ. Trimming shortened V by 7 bases and J by 2 bases, and 7 bases separated the two germline ends. This CDR3 is built from 13 residues. The CDR3 DNA is TGCGCCAGCCTGAGCCCTGGGGCCAACGTCCTGACTTTC. Translated: CASLSPGANVLTF.

This sequence joins TRBV5-1 and TRBJ1-1, with 7 bases lining up with TRBD1. The CDR3 extends over 13 amino acids. Per the germline V gene, CDR1 is SGHRS and CDR2 is YFSETQ. J lost 6 bases, V lost 3 bases, and 5 bases had no gene match. As DNA, the CDR3 is TGCGCCAGCAGCTCGGGACAGTCCGCTGAAGCTTTCTTT. The encoded protein is CASSSGQSAEAFF.

The chain couples TRBV19 to TRBJ2-2; the D is unclear. The CDR3 covers 14 residues. The V end was cut by 0 bases, the J end by 3 bases, with 5 bases between. CDR1 is LNHDA and CDR2 is SQIVND in the germline V gene (reference sequence). CDR3 region: CASSIDQYTGELFF. In DNA, the CDR3 is TGTGCCAGTAGTATAGATCAGTACACCGGGGAGCTGTTTTTT.

The chain uses TRBV9 and TRBJ2-2, with D hard to call. Per the germline V gene, CDR1 is SGDLS and CDR2 is YYNGEE. Trimming removed 3 bases at V and 1 base at J, with 7 bases between. This CDR3 region has 14 residues. CDR3 loop: CASSGVLNTGELFF. Written as DNA, the CDR3 is TGTGCCAGCAGCGGGGTATTGAACACCGGGGAGCTGTTTTTT.

This rearrangement joins TRBV27 to TRBJ1-2; tentatively, D is TRBD1 (5 bases). This CDR3 contains 15 residues. Trimming left V 7 bases short and J 3 bases short, with 18 bases between. Germline assignment: CDR1 MNHEY and CDR2 SMNVEV (reference sequence). The CDR3 is CASKKGSSFDYGYTF. The CDR3 DNA reads as TGTGCCAGCAAAAAGGGGTCCTCTTTTGACTATGGCTACACCTTC.

This chain uses TRBV18 with TRBJ1-5, with 7 positions matching TRBD1. Germline CDR1 KGHSH, CDR2 LQKENI. The CDR3 totals 14 residues. Unmatched junction bases numbered 4, after V lost 1 base and J lost 7 bases. This CDR3 reads CASSPQGAGQPQHF. The CDR3 coding sequence is TGTGCCAGCTCACCACAGGGGGCGGGACAGCCCCAGCATTTT. Full variable domain (missing parts from reference TRBV18 and TRBJ1-5): NAGVMQNPRHLVRRRGQEARLRCSPMKGHSHVYWYRQLPEEGLKFMVYLQKENIIDESGMPKERFSAEFPKEGPSILRIQQVVRGDSAAYFCASSPQGAGQPQHFGDGTRLSIL.

The V and J genes are TRBV4-2 and TRBJ1-3, with 12 bases aligning to TRBD1. This CDR3 is 17 amino acids long. The germline gives CDR1 LGHNA, CDR2 YNFKEQ. The trim removed 3 bases at V and 3 bases at J, leaving 6 bases unmatched. The CDR3 region has the DNA TGTGCCAGCAGCCAGCCGGGACAGGGGGCAAGTGGAAACACCATATATTTT. Translated: CASSQPGQGASGNTIYF.

The chain joins TRBV5-6 to TRBJ1-2; the match to TRBD1 covers 7 bases. V shed 5 bases and J 8 bases; nucleotides not matched to a gene: 9. CDR1 and CDR2 from the germline V gene are SGHDT and YYEEEE. The CDR3 loop spans 13 amino acids. CDR3 amino acids: CASRVPGGEGYTF. In nucleotides, the CDR3 is TGTGCCAGCAGGGTACCAGGGGGGGAAGGCTACACCTTC.

The sample holds one count of this clone. The chain is built from TRBV10-1 and TRBJ2-2; D may correspond to TRBD1 or TRBD2 (5 bases each). Germline CDR1 is WNHNN and CDR2 is SYGVQD (reference sequence). The CDR3 is made up of 15 amino acids. Trimming left V 6 bases short and J 5 bases short, with 16 bases between. This chain's CDR3 is CASSQTGGRTGELFF. The CDR3 DNA follows: TGCGCCAGCAGCCAAACTGGGGGTAGGACCGGGGAGCTGTTTTTT.

This clone appeared once. The chain joins TRBV2 to TRBJ1-1, with 7 positions matching TRBD1. Germline CDR1 reads SNHLY; CDR2 reads FYNNEI. The CDR3 covers 13 residues. Trimming removed 8 bases from V and 5 bases from J; junction bases left unmatched: 8. Here the CDR3 reads CASGRQGGTEAFF. The CDR3 DNA reads as TGTGCCAGCGGGAGACAGGGCGGGACTGAAGCTTTCTTT.

The chain recombines TRBV7-9 with TRBJ2-7, with a possible D match to TRBD1 (6 bases). The CDR3 extends over 13 amino acids. Germline CDR1 SEHNR, CDR2 FQNEAQ (reference sequence). The V end was cut by 1 base, the J end by 5 bases, with 9 bases between. The chain's CDR3 is CASSLDRANEQYF. The CDR3 nucleotides read TGTGCCAGCAGCTTAGACAGGGCTAACGAGCAGTACTTC.

The chain links TRBV7-9 to TRBJ1-2, with 7 bases fitting TRBD1. This CDR3 is built from 14 residues. Germline loops: CDR1 SEHNR, CDR2 FQNEAQ (reference sequence). With 5 bases clipped from V and 6 bases from J, the junction kept 9 bases outside the gene matches. The CDR3 sequence is CASSPLSGGNGYTF. CDR3 DNA sequence: TGTGCCAGCAGCCCATTGTCAGGGGGAAATGGCTACACCTTC.

The chain carries TRBV9 and TRBJ2-1; 12 bases map to TRBD2. V was clipped by 4 bases and J by 10 bases; unmatched bases: 18. Germline V gives CDR1 SGDLS, CDR2 YYNGEE. The CDR3 runs 18 residues. DNA for the CDR3: TGTGCCAGCAGCCACACCGGAGGGCTAGCGGGGGGGCCGTTCGAGCAGTTCTTC. Protein: CASSHTGGLAGGPFEQFF.

The V call is TRBV5-6, the J call TRBJ1-4; 7 nucleotides line up with TRBD1. The V segment lost 4 bases and the J segment 7 bases; nucleotides outside the gene matches: 4. Germline CDR1 SGHDT, CDR2 YYEEEE. The CDR3 loop spans 13 amino acids. CDR3 amino acids: CASSMTGSEKLFF. The CDR3 coding sequence is TGTGCCAGCAGCATGACAGGGAGTGAAAAACTGTTTTTT. Full variable domain (missing parts from reference TRBV5-6 and TRBJ1-4): DAGVTQSPTHLIKTRGQQVTLRCSPKSGHDTVSWYQQALGQGPQFIFQYYEEEERQRGNFPDRFSGHQFPNYSSELNVNALLLGDSALYLCASSMTGSEKLFFGSGTQLSVL.

V usage is TRBV13 and J usage is TRBJ1-2; D is possibly TRBD1 (6 bases). Germline lookup yields CDR1 PRHDT and CDR2 FYEKMQ (reference sequence). Trimming shortened V by 7 bases and J by 8 bases, and 20 bases separated the two germline ends. The CDR3 runs 14 residues. The CDR3 DNA follows: TGTGCCAGCACCCCCCGGGGGGGGCGTCAGGGCTACACCTTC. The encoded protein is CASTPRGGRQGYTF.

The chain carries TRBV6-1 and TRBJ2-1, with 7 bases aligning to TRBD1. The CDR3 extends over 12 amino acids. Germline V gene lookup returns CDR1 MNHNS and CDR2 SASEGT. V dropped 6 bases and J dropped 9; count of bases not matched to a gene: 5. The CDR3 nucleotides are TGTGCCAGCAGAGTGACAGGGCGTGAGCAGTTCTTC. Amino acids: CASRVTGREQFF.

This rearrangement joins TRBV9 to TRBJ1-1, with 10 nucleotides matching TRBD1. Germline V gives CDR1 SGDLS, CDR2 YYNGEE. J was trimmed by 1 base and V by 4 bases; bases with no gene match: 4. The CDR3 loop spans 15 amino acids. DNA of the CDR3: TGTGCCAGCAGCCGGGGACAGGGGACGAACACTGAAGCTTTCTTT. Protein product: CASSRGQGTNTEAFF.

This chain joins TRBV5-1 and TRBJ2-7, with TRBD1 matching over 9 bases. Per the germline V gene, CDR1 is SGHRS and CDR2 is YFSETQ. V lost 1 base to trimming and J lost 4 bases; unmatched junction nucleotides: 18. CDR3 length: 19 residues. This CDR3 is CASSLTTPLRDRESYEQYF. The CDR3 bases are TGCGCCAGCAGCTTGACAACGCCCCTCCGGGACAGGGAGTCTTACGAGCAGTACTTC.

J is TRBJ2-1 and V is TRBV9; 9 bases agree with TRBD2. CDR1 and CDR2 from the germline V gene are SGDLS and YYNGEE. The CDR3 covers 16 residues. The junction had 5 bases not matched to a gene; V was cut back by 0 bases and J by 4 bases. For the CDR3, the DNA is TGTGCCAGCAGCGTAGGTAGCGGGGGTTTGTACAATGAGCAGTTCTTC. Its translation: CASSVGSGGLYNEQFF.

V usage is TRBV5-5 and J usage is TRBJ1-1; no definite D call. Trimming pared 2 bases from V and 6 bases from J, leaving 8 bases between. The V gene's germline CDR1 is SGHKS and CDR2 YYEKEE (reference sequence). The CDR3 totals 12 residues. The CDR3 bases are TGTGCCAGCAGCTTCACCTTGTCTGAAGCTTTCTTT. This encodes CASSFTLSEAFF.

Concerning this clone: This specimen includes other DNA sequences encoding the same CDR3. V is TRBV10-3 and J is TRBJ1-1, with D hard to call. Trimming took off 2 bases at V and 2 bases at J, with 12 bases between the two ends. Germline CDR1 is ENHRY and CDR2 is SYGVKD. The CDR3 consists of 15 residues. CDR3 residues: CAISERGGLNTEAFF. In DNA form, the CDR3 reads TGTGCCATCAGTGAGCGAGGCGGGCTTAACACTGAAGCTTTCTTT.

This clone was recorded only once. The genes are TRBV6-1 and TRBJ1-5, with D possibly TRBD1 on 6 matching bases. The germline gives CDR1 MNHNS, CDR2 SASEGT. The CDR3 covers 16 residues. Deletions cut 1 base from V and 7 bases from J, with 17 bases between. Here the CDR3 DNA reads TGTGCCAGCAGTGAAGGGGGACAACTACCAGGCCAGCCCCAGCATTTT. Translating gives CASSEGGQLPGQPQHF.